This passage covers 25 T cell receptor beta chains from one sample sequenced in a study of blood T cell repertoires in COVID-19. Assay: immunoSEQ multiplex PCR; the TCRdb copy retains only in-frame clones and omits some. The sample yields about 350,000 clones, roughly 87% seen once. The sample consisted of peripheral blood. The receptor source for this set is a woman aged 55-70 years with COVID-19, enrolled during active disease.

V and J are TRBV5-1 and TRBJ1-2; D not resolved. The V end was cut by 2 bases, the J end by 4 bases, with 15 bases between. CDR1 and CDR2 from the germline V gene are SGHRS and YFSETQ. The CDR3 contains 15 residues. The CDR3 nucleotides read TGCGCCAGCAGCTTCAGTCCGAATTTCTCCTATGGCTACACCTTC. Protein product: CASSFSPNFSYGYTF.

The J gene is TRBJ1-1, the V gene TRBV10-3; perhaps TRBD1 as D (5 bases). In germline, CDR1 is ENHRY, CDR2 SYGVKD. V dropped 0 bases and J dropped 10 bases, with 12 bases sitting between them. This CDR3 is 13 amino acids long. The CDR3 DNA is TGTGCCATCAGTGAGTCATGGGGCCTAGGAGCTTTCTTT. Translated, it gives CAISESWGLGAFF.

The chain recombines TRBV2 with TRBJ2-2; D perhaps matches TRBD2 (6 bases). The CDR3 has 15 amino acids. Germline CDR1 SNHLY, CDR2 FYNNEI. Trimming left V 4 bases short and J 1 base short, with 10 bases between. CDR3 residues: CASSVLGGNTGELFF. For the CDR3, the DNA is TGTGCCAGCAGTGTGCTGGGGGGGAACACCGGGGAGCTGTTTTTT.

The chain has TRBV19 and TRBJ2-7; a weak D match, TRBD2 (5 bases). With 5 bases removed from V and 3 bases from J, the gap between germline ends came to 11 bases. This CDR3 comprises 13 residues. CDR1 is LNHDA, CDR2 SQIVND, per germline (reference sequence). CDR3 region: CASSPQDFYEQYF. CDR3 sequence (DNA): TGTGCCAGTAGTCCCCAGGACTTCTACGAGCAGTACTTC.

The J gene is TRBJ1-5, the V gene TRBV28, with unresolved D. Trimming removed 6 bases from V and 10 bases from J, with 10 bases in between. CDR3 length equals 11 residues. CDR1 is MDHEN and CDR2 is SYDVKM in the germline V gene. The CDR3 sequence: CASRRTGPQHF. The CDR3, as DNA: TGTGCCAGCAGGAGGACTGGACCCCAGCATTTT.

The genes are TRBV3-1 (or the pseudogene TRBV3-2) and TRBJ1-2; 9 nucleotides match TRBD1. V was clipped by 1 base and J by 8 bases; unmatched bases: 11. There are 16 residues in the CDR3. The V gene's germline CDR1 is LGHDT and CDR2 YNNKEL (reference sequence). CDR3 region: CASSQAGQGDFEGYTF. CDR3 bases: TGTGCCAGCAGCCAAGCGGGACAGGGAGATTTCGAGGGCTACACCTTC.

V gene TRBV6-5 combines with J gene TRBJ1-1; D ambiguous. The length of the CDR3 is 16 residues. Germline CDR1 and CDR2: MNHEY and SVGAGI. With 2 bases removed from V and 0 bases from J, the gap between germline ends came to 13 bases. CDR3 residues: CASSYPPDNMNTEAFF. CDR3 nucleotide sequence: TGTGCCAGCAGTTACCCTCCTGACAACATGAACACTGAAGCTTTCTTT.

The J gene is TRBJ2-5, the V gene TRBV5-1; perhaps TRBD2 as D (6 bases). The CDR3 length is 14 residues. V lost 4 bases and J lost 1, with 11 bases in between. CDR1 is SGHRS, CDR2 YFSETQ, per germline. DNA of the CDR3: TGCGCCAGCAGCACGACTAGTCCCCAAGAGACCCAGTACTTC. Translated: CASSTTSPQETQYF.

The V gene is TRBV9, the J gene TRBJ1-1; no definite D call. Between the trimmed V and J ends, which lost 0 bases and 6 bases, there was a span of 9 bases. The CDR3 is made up of 13 amino acids. CDR1 and CDR2 (germline): SGDLS, YYNGEE. The CDR3 protein is CASSVATGSEAFF. CDR3 nucleotide sequence: TGTGCCAGCAGCGTAGCTACGGGTTCTGAAGCTTTCTTT. Drawing the rest from reference TRBV9 and TRBJ1-1, the complete variable domain is DSGVTQTPKHLITATGQRVTLRCSPRSGDLSVYWYQQSLDQGLQFLIQYYNGEERAKGNILERFSAQQFPDLHSELNLSSLELGDSALYFCASSVATGSEAFFGQGTRLTVV.

The rearrangement links TRBV7-2 to TRBJ1-1, with a weak D call TRBD1 (5 bases). This CDR3 is 14 amino acids long. The germline CDR1 and CDR2 sequences are SGHTA and FQGNSA. Deletions cut 4 bases from V and 1 base from J, with 10 bases between. CDR3 sequence reads: CASSWGEANTEAFF. In DNA, the CDR3 is TGTGCCAGCAGCTGGGGGGAAGCGAACACTGAAGCTTTCTTT.

The chain has TRBV5-1 and TRBJ1-6, with D possibly being TRBD1 (6 bases). Germline assignment: CDR1 SGHRS and CDR2 YFSETQ. The CDR3 length is 15 residues. V lost 3 bases and J 9 bases, leaving 16 bases between the germline ends. The CDR3 sequence: CASSSTRGGSSPLHF. The CDR3 region has the DNA TGCGCCAGCAGCTCCACAAGGGGGGGTTCTTCACCCCTCCACTTT.

The table lists this clone with a count of one. The chain carries TRBV25-1 and TRBJ1-2; D may be TRBD1 (5 bases). With 1 base removed from V and 4 bases from J, the gap between germline ends came to 10 bases. The CDR3 totals 14 residues. Germline V gene data show CDR1 as MGHDK and CDR2 as SYGVNS. The CDR3 coding sequence is TGTGCCAGCAGTGAATTAGGGGCCCCCTATGGCTACACCTTC. Encoded protein: CASSELGAPYGYTF.

This rearrangement joins TRBV7-9 to TRBJ1-1; no firm D call. CDR3 length: 13 residues. Germline CDR1 and CDR2: SEHNR and FQNEAQ (reference sequence). V lost 10 bases to trimming and J lost 1 base, with 13 bases between them. CDR3 protein: CANSRGSNTEAFF. In DNA form, the CDR3 reads TGTGCCAACTCCCGGGGATCGAACACTGAAGCTTTCTTT. Complete variable domain (other parts from reference TRBV7-9 and TRBJ1-1): DTGVSQNPRHKITKRGQNVTFRCDPISEHNRLYWYRQTLGQGPEFLTYFQNEAQLEKSRLLSDRFSAERPKGSFSTLEIQRTEQGDSAMYLCANSRGSNTEAFFGQGTRLTVV.

The chain couples TRBV27 to TRBJ1-2; tentative D call: TRBD1 (5 bases). Trimming stripped 5 bases from V and 5 bases from J, with 18 bases between. The CDR3 has 15 amino acids. The germline V gene encodes CDR1 MNHEY and CDR2 SMNVEV (reference sequence). CDR3 protein: CASSAQGAEKYGYTF. CDR3 bases: TGTGCCAGCAGTGCCCAGGGTGCGGAAAAATATGGCTACACCTTC.

The J gene is TRBJ1-3, the V gene TRBV7-8, with D possibly being TRBD1 (5 bases). Germline CDR1 is SGHVS and CDR2 is FQNEAQ. The CDR3 covers 15 residues. V gave up 2 bases and J gave up 4 bases, with 12 bases separating them. The chain's CDR3 is CASSLNSPGGNTIYF. The CDR3 coding sequence is TGTGCCAGCAGCTTAAATAGTCCAGGGGGAAACACCATATATTTT.

About this clone itself: At one boundary the junction diverges from the germline segment, which might be a read error. The J gene is TRBJ1-2, the V gene TRBV9; TRBD1 might be the D (5 bases). This CDR3 spans 16 amino acids. Germline CDR1 and CDR2: SGDLS and YYNGEE. This CDR3 reads CASSPQPGTANYGYTF. CDR3 bases: TGTGCCAGCAGCCCCCAACCCGGGACTGCTAATTATGGCTACACCTTC.

The chain recombines TRBV7-8 with TRBJ2-5, with 9 bases identical to TRBD2. The CDR3 consists of 15 residues. CDR1 is SGHVS and CDR2 is FQNEAQ in the germline V gene. V shed 6 bases and J 4 bases; nucleotides not matched to a gene: 9. The CDR3 nucleotides read TGTGCCAGCAGTTTCGGGCGGGGGGGCAGAGAGACCCAGTACTTC. It is translated as CASSFGRGGRETQYF.

This chain joins TRBV2 and TRBJ2-5; 7 positions match TRBD1. V gave up 5 bases and J gave up 2 bases; unmatched junction bases: 2. Germline CDR1 and CDR2: SNHLY and FYNNEI. The CDR3 is 13 amino acids. The CDR3 is CASSRQGQETQYF. CDR3 coding DNA: TGTGCCAGCAGTAGACAGGGACAAGAGACCCAGTACTTC.

The chain recombines TRBV11-3 with TRBJ2-1, with a tentative D call TRBD1 (5 bases). CDR3 length: 14 amino acids. The germline V gene encodes CDR1 SGHNT and CDR2 YENEEA. V lost 5 bases to trimming and J lost 7 bases, with 15 bases between them. CDR3 DNA sequence: TGTGCCAGCAGCATCCTTGGGGCAAAGAATGAGCAGTTCTTC. As protein: CASSILGAKNEQFF.

The chain links TRBV7-9 to TRBJ2-2, with D uncertain. V dropped 1 base and J dropped 10 bases, with 13 bases sitting between them. The CDR3 runs 14 residues. From germline, CDR1 is SEHNR and CDR2 FQNEAQ (reference sequence). DNA for the CDR3: TGTGCCAGCAGCTTAGGACTCCCCGTTGAGGAGCTGTTTTTT. It encodes CASSLGLPVEELFF.

This chain uses TRBV5-5 with TRBJ2-5; TRBD2 is a possible D gene (5 bases). V lost 5 bases and J 2 bases, leaving 13 bases between the germline ends. CDR1 is SGHKS, CDR2 YYEKEE, per germline (reference sequence). The CDR3 loop spans 14 amino acids. The CDR3 DNA is TGTGCCAGCAGGAGAGGGCTCCTACAAGAGACCCAGTACTTC. This gives the protein CASRRGLLQETQYF.

The V and J genes are TRBV28 and TRBJ1-3; no clear D gene. The CDR3 is 14 residues long. The germline CDR1 and CDR2 sequences are MDHEN and SYDVKM. V was clipped by 2 bases and J by 3 bases, with 8 bases between them. CDR3 DNA: TGTGCCAGCAGTTTAAGAGGGTTTGGAAACACCATATATTTT. Its translation: CASSLRGFGNTIYF.

The V and J genes are TRBV20-1 and TRBJ2-5; tentatively, D is TRBD1 (6 bases). The CDR3 is 11 amino acids. V was shortened by 4 bases and J by 7 bases, with 10 bases between the two germline ends. CDR1 and CDR2 (germline): DFQATT, SNEGSKA (reference sequence). The CDR3 here is CSATGDWTQYF. The CDR3 DNA reads as TGCAGTGCTACAGGGGATTGGACCCAGTACTTC.

This clone appeared once. The genes are TRBV6-6 and TRBJ2-1; D is perhaps TRBD2 (5 bases). CDR3 length: 14 residues. Germline CDR1 reads MNHNY; CDR2 reads SVGAGI (reference sequence). V was trimmed by 4 bases and J by 9 bases, leaving 16 bases between them. CDR3 protein: CASSSGGPQSEQFF. CDR3 DNA sequence: TGTGCCAGCAGTTCTGGAGGCCCGCAATCTGAGCAGTTCTTC.

The V gene is TRBV6-5, the J gene TRBJ1-1; TRBD1 agrees at 8 bases. CDR1 MNHEY and CDR2 SVGAGI come from the germline V gene. V lost 9 bases, J lost 0 bases, and 9 bases stayed unmatched. There are 15 residues in the CDR3. CDR3 region: CASLRGPLLNTEAFF. For the CDR3, the DNA is TGTGCCAGTCTCAGGGGGCCGTTGTTGAACACTGAAGCTTTCTTT.